The 25 T cell receptor beta chains below all came from one sample that was sequenced in a study of lymphopenia after photon versus proton radiotherapy. TCRdb's copy holds only in-frame clones and misses some; the assay was immunoSEQ multiplex PCR. This table has roughly 49,000 clones, around 90% appearing once. The sequenced sample was peripheral blood, obtained from a patient treated with photon-based radiotherapy. These receptors all come from a woman in her forties with cholangiocarcinoma.

The gene calls are TRBV19 and TRBJ2-2; D may be TRBD1 (7 bases). CDR3 size: 15 residues. Germline V CDR1 and CDR2: LNHDA, SQIVND (reference sequence). V was pared by 6 bases and J by 4 bases, with 15 bases between. In nucleotides, the CDR3 is TGTGCCAGTAGGAGACAGGGAGGTACCACCGGGGAGCTGTTTTTT. It is translated as CASRRQGGTTGELFF.

The rearrangement uses TRBV5-5 and TRBJ1-3; no clear D. V gave up 3 bases and J gave up 0 bases, with 4 bases separating them. The CDR3 is 13 amino acids. CDR1 is SGHKS, CDR2 YYEKEE, per germline (reference sequence). Here the CDR3 reads CASSSGSGNTIYF. The CDR3, as DNA: TGTGCCAGCAGCTCGGGCTCTGGAAACACCATATATTTT.

This clone turned up a few times. This chain's CDR3 is CASSESRPGTLHF. Written as DNA, the CDR3 is TGCGCCAGCAGTGAATCCCGGCCCGGGACCCTCCACTTT. The chain has TRBV10-1 and TRBJ1-6, with D hard to call. V gave up 3 bases and J gave up 14 bases, with 14 bases separating them. The CDR3 runs 13 residues. The V gene's germline CDR1 is WNHNN and CDR2 SYGVQD (reference sequence).

This clone was counted only a few times. The chain uses TRBV2 and TRBJ1-5; 7 bases are a match to TRBD1. With 6 bases clipped from V and 5 bases from J, the junction kept 7 bases outside the gene matches. CDR1 and CDR2 from the germline V gene are SNHLY and FYNNEI. This CDR3 region has 14 residues. The CDR3 protein is CASRATGDYQPQHF. Here the CDR3 DNA reads TGTGCCAGCAGAGCTACAGGGGATTATCAGCCCCAGCATTTT.

Regarding this clone: At one boundary the junction diverges from the germline segment, which might be a read error. The CDR3 is CSARDRTDSCF. The DNA for the CDR3 is TGCAGTGCTAGAGATCGGACGGATTCCTGTTTT. The V gene is TRBV20-1, the J gene TRBJ1-5; D not certain. Germline CDR1 DFQATT, CDR2 SNEGSKA (reference sequence). There are 11 residues in the CDR3.

The gene calls are TRBV5-1 and TRBJ2-5; tentative D call: TRBD2 (6 bases). The CDR3 consists of 16 residues. The ends were cut back, 0 bases at V and 1 base at J, with 13 bases in the middle. Germline V lookup: CDR1 SGHRS, CDR2 YFSETQ. CDR3 sequence (DNA): TGCGCCAGCAGCTTGGTTCTGCGGGGCCGCCAAGAGACCCAGTACTTC. This translates into CASSLVLRGRQETQYF.

The genes are TRBV5-1 and TRBJ2-5; D gene unclear. The V end lost 0 bases, the J end lost 4 bases, and 19 bases lay between the germline ends. The CDR3 sequence is 17 residues long. From germline, CDR1 is SGHRS and CDR2 YFSETQ. The CDR3 sequence: CASSLGLQNGPGETQYF. The DNA of the CDR3 is TGCGCCAGCAGCTTGGGACTGCAAAACGGGCCCGGAGAGACCCAGTACTTC. The full variable domain, in which reference TRBV5-1 and TRBJ2-5 provide the parts outside the CDR3, is KAGVTQTPRYLIKTRGQQVTLSCSPISGHRSVSWYQQTPGQGLQFLFEYFSETQRNKGNFPGRFSGRQFSNSRSEMNVSTLELGDSALYLCASSLGLQNGPGETQYFGPGTRLLVL.

The chain links TRBV19 to TRBJ1-4, with 9 bases aligning to TRBD1. In germline, CDR1 is LNHDA, CDR2 SQIVND (reference sequence). This CDR3 contains 16 residues. V lost 4 bases and J lost 6; bases outside the gene matches: 9. The CDR3 DNA follows: TGTGCCAGTAGTACAAACCCCGGGACAGGGTATGAAAAACTGTTTTTT. Residues: CASSTNPGTGYEKLFF.

This chain uses TRBV6-5 with TRBJ1-3, with 8 bases matching TRBD1. The junction had 4 bases not matched to a gene; V was cut back by 6 bases and J by 0 bases. Germline CDR1 and CDR2: MNHEY and SVGAGI. This CDR3 comprises 15 residues. For the CDR3, the DNA is TGTGCCAGCAGCCAGGGGACAGGCTCTGGAAACACCATATATTTT. Translated: CASSQGTGSGNTIYF.

Written as DNA, the CDR3 is TGTGCCAGCAGTGGGGACAGCTCTGGAAACACCATATATTTT. Protein product: CASSGDSSGNTIYF. V gene TRBV28 combines with J gene TRBJ1-3, with TRBD1 identical over 7 bases. The trim removed 5 bases at V and 0 bases at J, leaving 1 base unmatched. Germline values: CDR1 MDHEN, CDR2 SYDVKM. CDR3 length: 14 amino acids.

This chain joins TRBV19 and TRBJ2-7; the D is unclear. V was pared by 5 bases and J by 3 bases, with 14 bases between. The CDR3 covers 14 residues. Germline CDR1 reads LNHDA; CDR2 reads SQIVND (reference sequence). The CDR3 sequence is CASSPSALGYEQYF. In DNA, the CDR3 is TGTGCCAGTAGTCCTTCTGCTTTGGGCTACGAGCAGTACTTC.

This sequence joins TRBV4-2 and TRBJ2-7; 8 bases align to TRBD2. Germline V gene lookup returns CDR1 LGHNA and CDR2 YNFKEQ. CDR3 length: 16 amino acids. With V trimmed by 4 bases and J by 5 bases, 13 bases remained unmatched. The chain's CDR3 is CASSRRAGVTYDEQYF. The CDR3 DNA is TGTGCCAGCAGCCGTAGAGCGGGGGTGACTTATGACGAGCAGTACTTC.

The rearrangement uses TRBV7-2 and TRBJ2-7, with TRBD2 matching 10 bases. The ends lost 5 bases at V and 1 base at J; junction bases unmatched: 2. Per the germline V gene, CDR1 is SGHTA and CDR2 is FQGNSA. The CDR3 extends over 14 amino acids. The CDR3 DNA reads as TGTGCCAGCAGCCGGACTAGCGGATCCTACGAGCAGTACTTC. Encoded protein: CASSRTSGSYEQYF. Together with reference TRBV7-2 and TRBJ2-7, the CDR3 gives the full variable domain: GAGVSQSPSNKVTEKGKDVELRCDPISGHTALYWYRQSLGQGLEFLIYFQGNSAPDKSGLPSDRFSAERTGGSVSTLTIQRTQQEDSAVYLCASSRTSGSYEQYFGPGTRLTVT.

The chain couples TRBV30 to TRBJ1-3; no reliable D call. Germline CDR1 is GTSNPN and CDR2 is SVGIG (reference sequence). The CDR3 has 12 residues. Deletions cut 5 bases from V and 0 bases from J, with 5 bases between. This chain's CDR3 is CAWFHSGNTIYF. In DNA form, the CDR3 reads TGTGCCTGGTTTCACTCTGGAAACACCATATATTTT. The full variable domain, with the rest looked up from reference TRBV30 and TRBJ1-3, is SQTIHQWPATLVQPVGSPLSLECTVEGTSNPNLYWYRQAAGRGLQLLFYSVGIGQISSEVPQNLSASRPQDRQFILSSKKLLLSDSGFYLCAWFHSGNTIYFGEGSWLTVV.

The chain recombines TRBV11-3 with TRBJ2-7; the D gene is possibly TRBD1 (6 bases). The germline CDR1 and CDR2 sequences are SGHNT and YENEEA. The CDR3 covers 13 residues. Trimming stripped 4 bases from V and 7 bases from J, with 14 bases between. CDR3 sequence reads: CASSSASGQEQYF. DNA of the CDR3: TGTGCCAGCAGCTCCGCGTCCGGACAGGAGCAGTACTTC.

This chain joins TRBV5-1 and TRBJ2-1; D uncertain. Germline V gene data show CDR1 as SGHRS and CDR2 as YFSETQ. This CDR3 has 15 amino acids. The V end lost 1 base, the J end lost 0 bases, and 8 bases lay between the germline ends. CDR3 protein: CASSLLADSYNEQFF. The CDR3, as DNA: TGCGCCAGCAGCTTGCTCGCAGACTCCTACAATGAGCAGTTCTTC. Full variable domain (missing parts from reference TRBV5-1 and TRBJ2-1): KAGVTQTPRYLIKTRGQQVTLSCSPISGHRSVSWYQQTPGQGLQFLFEYFSETQRNKGNFPGRFSGRQFSNSRSEMNVSTLELGDSALYLCASSLLADSYNEQFFGPGTRLTVL.

This rearrangement joins TRBV14 to TRBJ1-2; TRBD1 might be the D (6 bases). The CDR3 has 15 amino acids. V was cut by 1 base and J by 2 bases, with 11 bases left in between. The V gene's germline CDR1 is SGHDN and CDR2 FVKESK. CDR3 in amino acids: CASSQGTGANYGYTF. DNA of the CDR3: TGTGCCAGCAGCCAAGGAACGGGGGCGAACTATGGCTACACCTTC.

This chain joins TRBV6-6 and TRBJ1-1; D remains ambiguous. V was clipped by 7 bases and J by 12 bases, with 21 bases between them. There are 13 residues in the CDR3. Looked up from germline, CDR1 is MNHNY and CDR2 is SVGAGI (reference sequence). The chain's CDR3 is CASTWTARGSTFF. The CDR3, as DNA: TGTGCCAGCACCTGGACTGCCCGGGGATCAACTTTCTTT.

The chain is built from TRBV7-2 and TRBJ1-1; tentatively, D is TRBD1 (5 bases). This CDR3 comprises 14 residues. The V and J ends lost 5 bases and 3 bases respectively, with 13 bases between them. Germline-derived CDR1 and CDR2 are SGHTA and FQGNSA. CDR3 coding DNA: TGTGCCAGCAGCGCTCAGGGTGTGGACACTGAAGCTTTCTTT. This gives the protein CASSAQGVDTEAFF.

This clone was observed once. The chain links TRBV29-1 to TRBJ1-1; D perhaps matches TRBD1 (5 bases). The V end lost 7 bases, the J end lost 4 bases, and 13 bases lay between the germline ends. The germline gives CDR1 SQVTM, CDR2 ANQGSEA. The CDR3 runs 12 residues. CDR3 loop: CSALEGRTEAFF. The CDR3 DNA follows: TGCAGCGCCCTTGAGGGGCGCACTGAAGCTTTCTTT.

The chain carries TRBV5-4 and TRBJ1-2; D remains ambiguous. V lost 4 bases to trimming and J lost 3 bases, with 10 bases between them. Germline-derived CDR1 and CDR2 are SGHNT and YYREEE (reference sequence). There are 13 residues in the CDR3. The CDR3 is CASSLGSDYGYTF. In nucleotides, the CDR3 is TGTGCCAGCAGCCTCGGGTCTGACTATGGCTACACCTTC. The full variable domain, with the rest looked up from reference TRBV5-4 and TRBJ1-2, is ETGVTQSPTHLIKTRGQQVTLRCSSQSGHNTVSWYQQALGQGPQFIFQYYREEENGRGNFPPRFSGLQFPNYSSELNVNALELDDSALYLCASSLGSDYGYTFGSGTRLTVV.

The gene calls are TRBV11-2 and TRBJ2-7, with D tentatively TRBD2 (6 bases). V lost 3 bases to trimming and J lost 7 bases, with 7 bases between them. This CDR3 has 11 residues. Germline V CDR1 and CDR2: SGHAT, FQNNGV. The CDR3 protein is CASSLAGEQYF. CDR3 bases: TGTGCCAGCAGCTTGGCGGGAGAGCAGTACTTC.

The J gene is TRBJ1-3, the V gene TRBV28, with 8 bases fitting TRBD1. V was pared by 5 bases and J by 9 bases, with 12 bases of the junction left unmatched. Per the germline V gene, CDR1 is MDHEN and CDR2 is SYDVKM. The CDR3 length is 15 residues. CDR3 DNA: TGTGCCAGCAGTCTCCCCGGACAGGGCTTCGGCACCATATATTTT. This encodes CASSLPGQGFGTIYF.

V is TRBV28 and J is TRBJ1-2; 11 bases line up with TRBD1. The germline gives CDR1 MDHEN, CDR2 SYDVKM. Trimming took 5 bases from V and 8 from J; bases not matched to a gene: 10. There are 15 residues in the CDR3. The CDR3 here is CASSEFRTGGKGYTF. The CDR3 nucleotides are TGTGCCAGCAGTGAATTTCGGACAGGGGGCAAAGGCTACACCTTC.

The chain joins TRBV11-2 to TRBJ1-1; maybe TRBD1 (5 bases). The CDR3 runs 13 residues. Trimming took off 8 bases at V and 4 bases at J, with 14 bases between the two ends. CDR1 is SGHAT and CDR2 is FQNNGV in the germline V gene. The CDR3 loop reads CASEPTGTTEAFF. The CDR3 bases are TGTGCCAGCGAACCTACAGGTACCACTGAAGCTTTCTTT.